The rows below give T cell receptor beta chains drawn from one sample of a study of shared clonotypes between healthy human individuals. Here immunoSEQ multiplex PCR was the method, and the copy in TCRdb shows in-frame clones only, minus some. The repertoire has fewer than 2.5 million clones, roughly 93% of them found once; the top ten carry approximately 0.36%. Input material: naive CD4+ T cells from PBMCs. The source of these receptors is a man aged 18 to 35 in good health. Some clones in this sample may be carry-over from other donors' samples. The CDR3 runs from the conserved cysteine through the conserved F or W. A D gene is named only where the DNA matches it firmly. Clone sizes are given selectively: once, few, many, or a class where the clone is expanded.

v_gene: TRBV29-1
d_gene: TRBD1
abundance: NA
j_gene: TRBJ1-5
CDR3nt: TGCAGCGTTGGGACAGGGGGCTTCAATCAGCCCCAGCATTTT
CDR3aa: CSVGTGGFNQPQHF

v_gene: TRBV2
d_gene: TRBD2
abundance: NA
j_gene: TRBJ2-3
CDR3nt: TGTGCCAGCAAGGGACTAGGTCCCTCAGATACGCAGTATTTT
CDR3aa: CASKGLGPSDTQYF

v_gene: TRBV18
d_gene: NA
abundance: once
j_gene: TRBJ1-3
CDR3nt: TGTGCCAGCTCACCACCTAAGCCAGGGCGGTTCTCTGGAAACACCATATATTTT
CDR3aa: CASSPPKPGRFSGNTIYF

v_gene: TRBV27
d_gene: NA
abundance: NA
j_gene: TRBJ2-3
CDR3nt: TGTGCCAGCAGTTTTAAGCCCGCTGGCGCTAGCACAGATACGCAGTATTTT
CDR3aa: CASSFKPAGASTDTQYF

v_gene: TRBV7-3
d_gene: TRBD2
abundance: NA
j_gene: TRBJ2-7
CDR3nt: TGTGCCAGCAAATCTAGCGGGAGCTCCTACGAGCAGTACTTC
CDR3aa: CASKSSGSSYEQYF

v_gene: TRBV5-1
d_gene: NA
abundance: NA
j_gene: TRBJ2-1
CDR3nt: TGCGCCAGCACCCCCGTAGGCGGAAGCCTGCTTGAGCAGTTCTTC
CDR3aa: CASTPVGGSLLEQFF

v_gene: TRBV5-1
d_gene: TRBD2
abundance: NA
j_gene: TRBJ2-1
CDR3nt: TGCGCCAGCAGCGTTCGACTAGCATCCTACAATGAGCAGTTCTTC
CDR3aa: CASSVRLASYNEQFF

v_gene: TRBV5-6
d_gene: TRBD2
abundance: NA
j_gene: TRBJ2-4
CDR3nt: TGTGCCAGCAGCTCTCTAGCGGGATCCAAAAACATTCAGTACTTC
CDR3aa: CASSSLAGSKNIQYF

v_gene: TRBV2
d_gene: NA
abundance: few
j_gene: TRBJ1-5
CDR3nt: TGTGCCAGCAGTGCTCACGAGAATCAGCCCCAGCATTTT
CDR3aa: CASSAHENQPQHF

v_gene: TRBV11-3
d_gene: NA
abundance: NA
j_gene: TRBJ2-3
CDR3nt: TGTGCCAGCAGCCTCCGGGGGTCGGCCCCTGGGGATACGCAGTATTTT
CDR3aa: CASSLRGSAPGDTQYF

v_gene: TRBV5-1
d_gene: NA
abundance: NA
j_gene: TRBJ1-4
CDR3nt: TGCGCCAGCAGCTCAGGACAGTCAGGTGAAAAACTGTTTTTT
CDR3aa: CASSSGQSGEKLFF

v_gene: TRBV5-1
d_gene: NA
abundance: NA
j_gene: TRBJ2-1
CDR3nt: TGCGCCAGCAGCTTGATTTCGGGGAGCTCCTACAATGAGCAGTTCTTC
CDR3aa: CASSLISGSSYNEQFF

v_gene: TRBV14
d_gene: NA
abundance: NA
j_gene: TRBJ2-7
CDR3nt: TGTGCCAGCAGCCAGCGGCGGACTGGCTACGAGCAGTACTTC
CDR3aa: CASSQRRTGYEQYF

v_gene: TRBV5-1
d_gene: TRBD2
abundance: NA
j_gene: TRBJ2-7
CDR3nt: TGCGCCAGCAGCCCAGGGACTAGCGGATACACCTACGAGCAGTACTTC
CDR3aa: CASSPGTSGYTYEQYF

v_gene: TRBV7-9
d_gene: NA
abundance: NA
j_gene: TRBJ1-4
CDR3nt: TGTGCCAGCAGCGTTGGACAGACTAATGAAAAACTGTTTTTT
CDR3aa: CASSVGQTNEKLFF

v_gene: TRBV6-1
d_gene: TRBD1
abundance: NA
j_gene: TRBJ2-7
CDR3nt: TGTGCCAGCAGTGAACAGGGGGCGCACTACGAGCAGTACTTC
CDR3aa: CASSEQGAHYEQYF

v_gene: TRBV29-1
d_gene: NA
abundance: NA
j_gene: TRBJ1-3
CDR3nt: TGCAGCGTTGAAACTCGGGGTCTCTCTGGAAACACCATATATTTT
CDR3aa: CSVETRGLSGNTIYF

v_gene: TRBV7-8
d_gene: NA
abundance: NA
j_gene: TRBJ1-3
CDR3nt: TGTGCCAGCAGCTTAGCGACGGACACCATATATTTT
CDR3aa: CASSLATDTIYF

v_gene: TRBV4-3
d_gene: NA
abundance: NA
j_gene: TRBJ2-2
CDR3nt: TGCGCCAGCAGCCAAGAGTTAAGCACCGGGGAGCTGTTTTTT
CDR3aa: CASSQELSTGELFF

v_gene: TRBV6-6
d_gene: NA
abundance: NA
j_gene: TRBJ1-1
CDR3nt: TGTGCCAGCAGTCCCCCAGGGTCTGAAGCTTTCTTT
CDR3aa: CASSPPGSEAFF

v_gene: TRBV18
d_gene: NA
abundance: NA
j_gene: TRBJ2-5
CDR3nt: TGTGCCAGCTTGGGGACCCAAGAGACCCAGTACTTC
CDR3aa: CASLGTQETQYF

v_gene: TRBV6-1
d_gene: NA
abundance: once
j_gene: TRBJ1-1
CDR3nt: TGTGCCAGCAGTGACCCTCACAAATACACTGAAGCTTTCTTT
CDR3aa: CASSDPHKYTEAFF

v_gene: TRBV6-5
d_gene: NA
abundance: NA
j_gene: TRBJ2-7
CDR3nt: TGTGCCAGCAGACAAAGGACCGACTCCTACGAGCAGTACTTC
CDR3aa: CASRQRTDSYEQYF

v_gene: TRBV7-2
d_gene: NA
abundance: NA
j_gene: TRBJ2-3
CDR3nt: TGTGCCAGCAACGGACTTAACACAGATACGCAGTATTTT
CDR3aa: CASNGLNTDTQYF

v_gene: TRBV7-9
d_gene: NA
abundance: NA
j_gene: TRBJ2-1
CDR3nt: TGTGCCAGCAACCTCCTAACTGAGCAGTTCTTC
CDR3aa: CASNLLTEQFF

v_gene: TRBV5-1
d_gene: NA
abundance: NA
j_gene: TRBJ2-5
CDR3nt: TGCGCCAGCAGCTACCACCAAGAGACCCAGTACTTC
CDR3aa: CASSYHQETQYF

v_gene: TRBV7-8
d_gene: TRBD1
abundance: NA
j_gene: TRBJ1-6
CDR3nt: TGTGCCAGCAGCATGACAGGGGGTTATAATTCACCCCTCCACTTT
CDR3aa: CASSMTGGYNSPLHF

v_gene: TRBV30
d_gene: NA
abundance: NA
j_gene: TRBJ2-2
CDR3nt: TGTGCCTGGAGTGTAGTGGGAGGCCTTAACACCGGGGAGCTGTTTTTT
CDR3aa: CAWSVVGGLNTGELFF

v_gene: TRBV6-4
d_gene: TRBD2
abundance: NA
j_gene: TRBJ2-7
CDR3nt: TGTGCCGGGACTAGCTCCTACGAGCAGTACTTC
CDR3aa: CAGTSSYEQYF

v_gene: TRBV19
d_gene: TRBD1
abundance: NA
j_gene: TRBJ2-3
CDR3nt: TGTGCCAGTAGTAAACCGGGACAGCTAAACACAGATACGCAGTATTTT
CDR3aa: CASSKPGQLNTDTQYF

v_gene: TRBV7-3
d_gene: NA
abundance: NA
j_gene: TRBJ2-1
CDR3nt: TGTGCCAGCAGCCCGGGGAGGTTGGAGCAGTTCTTC
CDR3aa: CASSPGRLEQFF

v_gene: TRBV7-2
d_gene: NA
abundance: NA
j_gene: TRBJ1-4
CDR3nt: TGTGCCAGCAGCTTACGGCGCCTGGAAAAACTGTTTTTT
CDR3aa: CASSLRRLEKLFF

v_gene: TRBV7-2
d_gene: NA
abundance: NA
j_gene: TRBJ2-7
CDR3nt: TGTGCCAGCAGCCCCCTCGAGTACGAGCAGTACTTC
CDR3aa: CASSPLEYEQYF

v_gene: TRBV19
d_gene: NA
abundance: NA
j_gene: TRBJ1-4
CDR3nt: TGTGCCAGTAGACGCGGGGCAACTAATGAAAAACTGTTTTTT
CDR3aa: CASRRGATNEKLFF

v_gene: TRBV6-1
d_gene: NA
abundance: NA
j_gene: TRBJ1-5
CDR3nt: TGTGCCAGCAGTGAAGCCGGAGGGGACAATCAGCCCCAGCATTTT
CDR3aa: CASSEAGGDNQPQHF

v_gene: TRBV7-2
d_gene: NA
abundance: NA
j_gene: TRBJ1-2
CDR3nt: TGTGCCAGCAGCTTAATGTGGTCAAATAGAGCTGGCTACACCTTC
CDR3aa: CASSLMWSNRAGYTF

v_gene: TRBV19
d_gene: NA
abundance: few
j_gene: TRBJ1-5
CDR3nt: TGTGCCAGTACAAAAAGGGACGGTGGGTTTGGGCCCCAGCATTTT
CDR3aa: CASTKRDGGFGPQHF